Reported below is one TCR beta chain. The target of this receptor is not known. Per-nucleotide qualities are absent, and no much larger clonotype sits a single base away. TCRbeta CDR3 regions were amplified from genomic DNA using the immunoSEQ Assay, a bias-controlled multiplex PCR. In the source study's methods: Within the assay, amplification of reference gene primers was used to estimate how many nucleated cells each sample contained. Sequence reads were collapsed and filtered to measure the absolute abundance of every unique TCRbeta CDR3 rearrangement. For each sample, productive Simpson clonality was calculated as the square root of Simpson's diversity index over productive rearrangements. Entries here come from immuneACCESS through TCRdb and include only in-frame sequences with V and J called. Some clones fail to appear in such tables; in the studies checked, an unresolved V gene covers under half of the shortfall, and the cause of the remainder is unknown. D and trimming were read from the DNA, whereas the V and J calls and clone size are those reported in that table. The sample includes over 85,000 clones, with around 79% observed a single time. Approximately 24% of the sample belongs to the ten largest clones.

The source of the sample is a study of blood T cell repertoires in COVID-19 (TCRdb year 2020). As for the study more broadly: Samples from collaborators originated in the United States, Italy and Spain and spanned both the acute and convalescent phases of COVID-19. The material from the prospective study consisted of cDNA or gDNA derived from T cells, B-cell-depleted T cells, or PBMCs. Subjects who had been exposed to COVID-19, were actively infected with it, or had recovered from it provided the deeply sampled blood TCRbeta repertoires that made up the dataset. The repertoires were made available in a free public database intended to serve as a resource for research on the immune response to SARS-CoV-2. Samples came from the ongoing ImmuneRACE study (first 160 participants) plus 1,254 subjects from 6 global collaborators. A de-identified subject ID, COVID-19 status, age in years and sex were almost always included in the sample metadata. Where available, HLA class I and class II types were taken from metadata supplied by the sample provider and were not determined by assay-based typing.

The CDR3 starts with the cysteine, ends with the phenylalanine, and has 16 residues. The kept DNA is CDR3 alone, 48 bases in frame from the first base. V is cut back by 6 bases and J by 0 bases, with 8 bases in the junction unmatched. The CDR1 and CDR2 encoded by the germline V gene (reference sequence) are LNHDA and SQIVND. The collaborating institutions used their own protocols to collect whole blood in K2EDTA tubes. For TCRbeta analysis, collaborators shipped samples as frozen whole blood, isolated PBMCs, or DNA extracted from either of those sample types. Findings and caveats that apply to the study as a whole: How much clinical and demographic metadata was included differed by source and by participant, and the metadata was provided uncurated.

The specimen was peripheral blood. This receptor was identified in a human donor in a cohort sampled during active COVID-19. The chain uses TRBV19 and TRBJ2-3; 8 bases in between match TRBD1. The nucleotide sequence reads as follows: TGTGCCAGTAGCTTCCGAACAGGGGGGAGCACAGATACGCAGTATTTT. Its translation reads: CASSFRTGGSTDTQYF. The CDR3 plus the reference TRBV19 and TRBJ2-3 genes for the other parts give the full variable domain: DGGITQSPKYLFRKEGQNVTLSCEQNLNHDAMYWYRQDPGQGLRLIYYSQIVNDFQKGDIAEGYSVSREKKESFPLTVTSAQKNPTAFYLCASSFRTGGSTDTQYFGPGTRLTVL.